This TCR beta chain was found in a study of blood T cell repertoires in COVID-19. Study summary: From T cells, B-cell-depleted T cells, or PBMCs came the material, which was cDNA or gDNA.

This clone was detected only once. Original data processing: Amplifying reference gene primers gave estimates of nucleated cell counts. Clones were read by immunoSEQ multiplex PCR, and TCRdb kept only the in-frame ones, dropping some. V and J calls and clone size are copied from that table; D and trimming were computed from the DNA. This table has some 200,000 clones, over 75% appearing once. Between the trimmed V and J ends, which lost 8 bases and 1 base, there was a span of 9 bases. This CDR3 comprises 12 residues. This chain links TRBV12-3 or TRBV12-4 with TRBJ2-7; maybe TRBD1 (5 bases). The specimen was peripheral blood. This receptor was taken from a woman older than 75 with acute or convalescent COVID-19. CDR3 in amino acids: CASGRGSYEQYF. The CDR3 bases are TGTGCCAGCGGTAGGGGTTCCTACGAGCAGTACTTC.